This TCR beta chain was documented in a study of naive and memory T cell subsets. There are 15 residues in the CDR3. Trimming pared 0 bases from V and 2 bases from J, leaving 11 bases between. CDR1 SGHRS and CDR2 YFSETQ come from the germline V gene. A UMI-containing oligonucleotide was joined by 3' ligation to the TCR cDNA template. Amplification of ligated cDNA took four PCR rounds with SP2 and nested alpha and beta constant primers. MiXCR, applied by TCRdb to the 5' RACE reads, yields one record per CDR3 protein. This table has roughly 48,000 distinct CDR3 sequences, about 4.8% appearing once. Ten or more counts support this clonotype.

The chain joins TRBV5-1 to TRBJ1-1; D may be TRBD1 (6 bases). This receptor was identified in a female donor in good health. In DNA, the CDR3 is TGCGCCAGCAGCTTGGTTGGACAGACAAACACTGAAGCTTTCTTT. As protein: CASSLVGQTNTEAFF.